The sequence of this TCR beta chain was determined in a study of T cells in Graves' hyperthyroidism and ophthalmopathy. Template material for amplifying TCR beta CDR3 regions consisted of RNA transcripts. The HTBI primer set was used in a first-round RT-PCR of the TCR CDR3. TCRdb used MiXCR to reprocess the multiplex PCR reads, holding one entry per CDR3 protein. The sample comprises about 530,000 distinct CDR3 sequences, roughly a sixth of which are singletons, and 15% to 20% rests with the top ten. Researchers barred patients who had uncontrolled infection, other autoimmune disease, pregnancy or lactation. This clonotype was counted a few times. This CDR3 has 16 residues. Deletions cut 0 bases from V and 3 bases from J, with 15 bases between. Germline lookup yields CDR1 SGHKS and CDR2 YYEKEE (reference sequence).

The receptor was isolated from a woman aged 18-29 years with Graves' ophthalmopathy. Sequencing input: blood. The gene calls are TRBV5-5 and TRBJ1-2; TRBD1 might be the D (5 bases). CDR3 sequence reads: CASSLERGEPYYGYTF. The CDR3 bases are TGTGCCAGCAGCTTGGAACGGGGGGAACCCTACTATGGCTACACCTTC.